Sequencing of this T cell receptor (beta chain) was carried out in a study of T cells in Graves' hyperthyroidism and ophthalmopathy. Graves' hyperthyroidism without ophthalmopathy progression within 18 months was termed stable. Patients with uncontrolled infections, other autoimmune diseases, pregnancy or lactation were excluded. Researchers amplified the TCR beta CDR3 regions from RNA transcripts. During a first-round RT-PCR of the TCR CDR3, the HTBI primer set was used. TCRdb itself ran the multiplex PCR reads through MiXCR, one entry per CDR3 protein. The sample lists approximately 420,000 distinct CDR3 sequences, more than 12% occurring once. CDR3 length equals 16 residues. The germline CDR1 and CDR2 sequences are LNHDA and SQIVND (reference sequence). J lost 4 bases, V lost 4 bases, and 10 bases had no gene match.

The chain recombines TRBV19 with TRBJ2-1; 7 bases match TRBD1. Sequences were obtained from blood. The clonotype was recovered from a woman aged 30 to 39 with Graves' hyperthyroidism. CDR3 in DNA: TGTGCCAGTAGTAGACCCCGGACAGGTCTTTACAATGAGCAGTTCTTC. Its protein product is CASSRPRTGLYNEQFF.